This T cell receptor (beta chain) comes out of a study of sequential checkpoint blockade in melanoma (dated by TCRdb to between 2018 and 2020). Regarding the research as a whole: In a 1:1 randomization, patients received either first-line nivolumab then ipilimumab (arm A) or ipilimumab then nivolumab (arm B). Maintenance nivolumab came after each of the two trial sequences.

Of note for this clone: No cognate antigen has been identified for it. The input lacks base qualities; no much larger clone sits a single base away.

Taken with the paper, the label for treatment or condition translates to: randomized to nivolumab then ipilimumab (arm A) or the reverse (arm B). None of the patients in the trial had previously been given DNA-damaging chemotherapy. Thawed PBMCs were sorted on a FACS Aria II flow cytometer to isolate live CD3+CD8+ cells negative for CD19 and CD56. Samples came from patients with melanoma in CheckMate 064, a randomized, open-label phase II trial of sequential checkpoint blockade. Leukapheresis was used to collect peripheral blood mononuclear cells, which were then purified with Ficoll-Paque and frozen in human serum with about 10% DMSO. Immediately after sorting, the purity of the sorted blood CD3+CD8+ cells was confirmed to be >95%, and DNA was then extracted. Study-level results and caveats: The response-prediction model combining TCR metrics and mutation burden needs validation in larger, independent patient cohorts.

V and J are truncated by 5 bases and 10 bases respectively, leaving an intervening sequence of 6 bases. CDR1 and CDR2, looked up from the germline V gene (reference sequence), are SEHNR and FQNEAQ. The CDR3 holds 10 amino acids from the cysteine to the phenylalanine. Only the CDR3 region is kept as DNA, spanning 30 bases read in frame from base 1. The immunoSEQ Assay was used to immunosequence TCRbeta CDR3 regions from genomic DNA. Genomic DNA was amplified by bias-controlled multiplex PCR before high-throughput sequencing. The paper's data handling went like this. To quantify the absolute abundance of each unique TCRbeta CDR3 region, the sequences were collapsed and filtered. Clonality, defined as 1 minus Pielou's evenness, was calculated using only productive rearrangements. A previously published method was used to identify clones with significantly greater frequencies in on-treatment samples than in baseline samples. TCRdb limited this immuneACCESS table to in-frame rearrangements with V and J called. A share of clones is missing; checked studies link under half to unresolved V genes, and the rest is unexplained. The V and J calls and clone size come from that table; D and trimming were worked out from the DNA. The sample records some 25,000 clones, approximately 77% of which are singletons. Jointly, the top ten make up about 14% of the sample.

The rearrangement combines TRBV7-9 with TRBJ2-1, with the D gene not confidently named. The specimen was CD8+ T cells sorted from blood (inferred from file names), collected from a patient given nivolumab and ipilimumab in sequence. This clonotype originated in a human donor with melanoma. Here the CDR3 is given as CASSLREQFF. At the DNA level, the sequence is TGTGCCAGCAGCCTGCGGGAGCAGTTCTTC.